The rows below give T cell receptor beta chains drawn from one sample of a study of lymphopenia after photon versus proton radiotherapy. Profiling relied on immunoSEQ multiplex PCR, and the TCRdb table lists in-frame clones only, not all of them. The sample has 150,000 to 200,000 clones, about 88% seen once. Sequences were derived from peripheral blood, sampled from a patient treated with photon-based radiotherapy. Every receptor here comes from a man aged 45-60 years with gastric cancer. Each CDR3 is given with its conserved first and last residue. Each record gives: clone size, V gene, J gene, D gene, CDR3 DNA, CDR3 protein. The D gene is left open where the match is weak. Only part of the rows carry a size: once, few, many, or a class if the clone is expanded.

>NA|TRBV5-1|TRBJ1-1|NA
TGCGCCAGTAGACTTGATGGGGCGGTTAATGAAGCTTTCTTT
CASRLDGAVNEAFF
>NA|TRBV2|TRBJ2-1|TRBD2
TGTGCCAGCAGTCGGACTAGCGGGAGGGCGCATGAGCAGTTCTTC
CASSRTSGRAHEQFF
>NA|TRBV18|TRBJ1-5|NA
TGTGCCAGCTCACCACTACTCGATCAGCCCCAGCATTTT
CASSPLLDQPQHF
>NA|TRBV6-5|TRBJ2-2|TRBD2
TGTGCCAGCAGTTACACTAGCGGGAGGGTCACCGGGGAGCTGTTTTTT
CASSYTSGRVTGELFF
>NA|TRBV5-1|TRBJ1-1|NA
TGCGCCAGCAGCAACCTTGGGGACACTGAAGCTTTCTTT
CASSNLGDTEAFF
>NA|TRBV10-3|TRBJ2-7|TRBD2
TGTGCCACCAGGGGGACTAGCGGGAGGGCATACGAGCAGTACTTC
CATRGTSGRAYEQYF
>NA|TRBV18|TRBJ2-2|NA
TGTGCCAGCTCACCACAGGGAGCCGGGGAGCTGTTTTTT
CASSPQGAGELFF
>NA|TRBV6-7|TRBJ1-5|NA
TGTGCCAGCGGGGGGACGTCCAGCGACAGCAATCAGCCCCAGCATTTT
CASGGTSSDSNQPQHF
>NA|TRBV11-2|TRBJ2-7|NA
TGTGCCAGCAGCTTAAGTGGCGGCCAGTGGGGTACGAAGCAGTACTTC
CASSLSGGQWGTKQYF
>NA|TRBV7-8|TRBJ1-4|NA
TGTGCCAGCAGCTTAGATCGGTCCAGATCTAATGAAAAACTGTTTTTT
CASSLDRSRSNEKLFF
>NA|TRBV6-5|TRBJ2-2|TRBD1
TGTGCCAGCACCAAACAGGGGGCGAGCACCGGGGAGCTGTTTTTT
CASTKQGASTGELFF
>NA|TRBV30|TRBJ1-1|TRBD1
TGTGCCTGGGAGCCCAACAGACAGGGCACTGAAGCTTTCTTT
CAWEPNRQGTEAFF
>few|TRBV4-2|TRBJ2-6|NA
TGTGCCAGCAGCCAAGATCGCTGGACTGGGGCCAACGTCCTGACTTTC
CASSQDRWTGANVLTF
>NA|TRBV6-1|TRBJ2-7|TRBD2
TGTGCCAGCAGCCCCGGGACTAGCGTTACCTACGAGCAGTACTTC
CASSPGTSVTYEQYF
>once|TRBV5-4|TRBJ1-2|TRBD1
TGTGCCAGCAGCGGACAGAGGGGGCTAAGTGTTGGCTACACCTTC
CASSGQRGLSVGYTF
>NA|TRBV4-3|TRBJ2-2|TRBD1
TGCGCCAGCAGCCTAGGACAGGGGGGTTCAAACACCGGGGAGCTGTTTTTT
CASSLGQGGSNTGELFF